The 20 T cell receptor beta chains below all came from one sample that was sequenced in a study of blood T cell repertoires in COVID-19. The method was immunoSEQ multiplex PCR; TCRdb's version includes in-frame clones alone and lacks a portion of them. The profile shows about 170,000 clones, roughly four fifths of them singletons. What was sequenced was peripheral blood. The receptors originated from a man between 65 and 85 years old with active or convalescent COVID-19.

In its sample, this clone was seen once. The V gene is TRBV7-2, the J gene TRBJ1-2; D uncertain. V was pared by 2 bases and J by 5 bases, with 15 bases between. Germline V gene lookup returns CDR1 SGHTA and CDR2 FQGNSA. This CDR3 is built from 15 residues. The CDR3 DNA reads TGTGCCAGCAGCTTAAGCCTCTCGGGGATATATGGCTACACCTTC. This translates into CASSLSLSGIYGYTF.

The chain has TRBV12-5 and TRBJ2-1; 7 bases align to TRBD2. This CDR3 has 16 amino acids. J was trimmed by 4 bases and V by 6 bases; bases with no gene match: 12. Germline loops: CDR1 LGHNT, CDR2 FRNRAP. This CDR3 is CASGLASGAKYNEQFF. In DNA form, the CDR3 reads TGTGCTAGTGGCCTGGCTAGCGGAGCAAAGTACAATGAGCAGTTCTTC.

This clone showed up just a few times. The chain has TRBV10-3 and TRBJ2-7; D may be TRBD2 (5 bases). The CDR3 has 11 amino acids. The germline CDR1 and CDR2 sequences are ENHRY and SYGVKD. V was cut by 6 bases and J by 11 bases, with 14 bases left in between. The DNA of the CDR3 is TGTGCCATCAGCTCAGGAGGTAGTGAGTACTTC. It specifies CAISSGGSEYF.

The chain couples TRBV6-6 to TRBJ2-3, with TRBD2 identical over 9 bases. CDR3 length: 16 residues. The junction had 10 bases not matched to a gene; V was cut back by 7 bases and J by 2 bases. In germline, CDR1 is MNHNY, CDR2 SVGAGI (reference sequence). The chain's CDR3 is CASTIRASGNTDTQYF. CDR3 in DNA: TGTGCCAGCACGATCCGGGCTAGCGGGAACACAGATACGCAGTATTTT.

The chain uses TRBV5-1 and TRBJ1-1; no reliable D call. The CDR3 extends over 13 amino acids. Trimming took off 5 bases at V and 1 base at J, with 9 bases between the two ends. The germline V gene has CDR1 SGHRS and CDR2 YFSETQ. CDR3 nucleotide sequence: TGCGCCAGCAGTTATCGAGCGAACACTGAAGCTTTCTTT. This encodes CASSYRANTEAFF.

On this clone: Mismatch with germline at one junction end may stem from a read error. The chain combines TRBV13 with TRBJ1-2; 11 nucleotides agree with TRBD1. The CDR3 contains 14 residues. Germline lookup yields CDR1 PRHDT and CDR2 FYEKMQ (reference sequence). The DNA for the CDR3 is TGTGCCAGCAGCATAGGGACAGGGGGCTATGGCTACACCTTC. It yields the protein CASSIGTGGYGYTF.

V and J are TRBV6-5 and TRBJ2-7; the match to TRBD2 covers 11 bases. Germline loops: CDR1 MNHEY, CDR2 SVGAGI. With V trimmed by 7 bases and J by 4 bases, 9 bases remained unmatched. CDR3 size: 15 residues. CDR3 region: CASNRLAGGQYEQYF. CDR3 nucleotides: TGTGCCAGCAATCGTCTAGCGGGGGGACAATACGAGCAGTACTTC.

The count of this clone is one. This chain connects TRBV28 to TRBJ2-6; 9 nucleotides line up with TRBD1. V lost 6 bases and J lost 2; bases outside the gene matches: 11. The CDR3 covers 18 residues. Germline-derived CDR1 and CDR2 are MDHEN and SYDVKM. CDR3 in DNA: TGTGCCAGCAGCACCTTGGGACAGGGAATCCCTGGGGCCAACGTCCTGACTTTC. Its protein product is CASSTLGQGIPGANVLTF.

This rearrangement joins TRBV5-1 to TRBJ1-2; TRBD1 matches at 8 bases. This CDR3 region has 13 residues. Germline lookup yields CDR1 SGHRS and CDR2 YFSETQ. V shed 4 bases and J 6 bases; nucleotides not matched to a gene: 5. The CDR3 sequence is CASSLGQDNGYTF. The CDR3 DNA reads as TGCGCCAGCAGCCTGGGACAGGATAATGGCTACACCTTC.

J is TRBJ2-1 and V is TRBV12-3 or TRBV12-4; TRBD2 aligns across 9 bases. The CDR3 runs to 12 residues. The J segment lost 10 bases and the V segment lost 6 bases, leaving 4 bases of the junction unmatched. The CDR3 reads CASSPSGTEQFF. The CDR3 DNA is TGTGCCAGCAGCCCTAGCGGGACCGAGCAGTTCTTC.

The chain links TRBV6-5 to TRBJ1-4; possible D gene TRBD1, 5 bases. Looked up from germline, CDR1 is MNHEY and CDR2 is SVGAGI. This CDR3 has 14 amino acids. Trimming pared 10 bases from V and 0 bases from J, leaving 12 bases between. CDR3 nucleotide sequence: TGTGCCACCACCCGGGGGGCAACTAATGAAAAACTGTTTTTT. Its translation: CATTRGATNEKLFF.

V and J are TRBV5-1 and TRBJ2-2, with 8 bases fitting TRBD1. Trimming removed 4 bases from V and 3 bases from J; junction bases left unmatched: 5. This CDR3 is built from 15 residues. Germline CDR1 SGHRS, CDR2 YFSETQ. CDR3 sequence: CASSHAGQDTGELFF. CDR3 DNA: TGCGCCAGCAGCCACGCGGGACAGGACACCGGGGAGCTGTTTTTT.

V is TRBV7-6 and J is TRBJ2-2, with D perhaps TRBD1 (5 bases). The CDR3 contains 13 residues. V was trimmed by 1 base and J by 6 bases, leaving 6 bases between them. The V gene's germline CDR1 is SGHVS and CDR2 FNYEAQ. Here the CDR3 reads CASSLETAGELFF. The CDR3, as DNA: TGTGCCAGCAGCTTAGAGACAGCCGGGGAGCTGTTTTTT.

The chain combines TRBV15 with TRBJ1-3, with D tentatively TRBD1 (6 bases). The CDR3 is 14 amino acids. Trimming cost V 6 bases and J 4 bases, with 13 bases left between them. Germline lookup yields CDR1 LNHNV and CDR2 YYDKDF (reference sequence). In DNA, the CDR3 is TGTGCCACCAGTCTACAGGGCGGGGGAAACACCATATATTTT. Its protein product is CATSLQGGGNTIYF.

The V gene is TRBV19, the J gene TRBJ2-3, with 9 positions matching TRBD1. Germline V lookup: CDR1 LNHDA, CDR2 SQIVND (reference sequence). V shed 6 bases and J 6 bases; nucleotides not matched to a gene: 10. CDR3 length: 15 amino acids. CDR3 protein: CASRPGQGNLDTQYF. CDR3 DNA sequence: TGTGCCAGTAGACCCGGACAGGGGAATCTTGATACGCAGTATTTT.

The rearrangement links TRBV16 to TRBJ1-5; D not certain. CDR1 KGHSY and CDR2 FQNENV come from the germline V gene. Trimming stripped 0 bases from V and 6 bases from J, with 12 bases between. This CDR3 comprises 15 residues. CDR3 DNA: TGTGCCAGCAGCCAATCGGGCGGGAGTAGTCAGCCCCAGCATTTT. This codes for CASSQSGGSSQPQHF.

The V call is TRBV2, the J call TRBJ1-5, with TRBD1 as a possible D gene (5 bases). The CDR3 is made up of 11 amino acids. Germline V lookup: CDR1 SNHLY, CDR2 FYNNEI. V was trimmed by 6 bases and J by 9 bases, leaving 9 bases between them. The CDR3 protein is CASSPQGPQHF. The DNA of the CDR3 is TGTGCCAGCAGCCCCCAGGGGCCCCAGCATTTT.

The gene calls are TRBV19 and TRBJ2-7; D gene uncertain. V lost 5 bases, J lost 3 bases, and 11 bases lay in between. Germline V lookup: CDR1 LNHDA, CDR2 SQIVND (reference sequence). The CDR3 sequence is 13 residues long. CDR3 residues: CASSASDIYEQYF. In DNA form, the CDR3 reads TGTGCCAGTAGTGCCAGTGATATCTACGAGCAGTACTTC.

The rearrangement links TRBV7-2 to TRBJ1-4, with 8 bases fitting TRBD1. Germline CDR1 reads SGHTA; CDR2 reads FQGNSA. The CDR3 covers 16 residues. Losses at the gene ends were 4 bases for V and 10 bases for J; bases not matched to a gene: 14. The CDR3 coding sequence is TGTGCCAGCAGCTCGACATCCGGGACAGGTCCGGGAAAACTGTTTTTT. Translated: CASSSTSGTGPGKLFF. Full variable domain (rest looked up from reference TRBV7-2 and TRBJ1-4): GAGVSQSPSNKVTEKGKDVELRCDPISGHTALYWYRQSLGQGLEFLIYFQGNSAPDKSGLPSDRFSAERTGGSVSTLTIQRTQQEDSAVYLCASSSTSGTGPGKLFFGSGTQLSVL.

The table lists this clone with a few counts. This sequence joins TRBV15 and TRBJ1-3; D is undetermined. This CDR3 region has 14 residues. Germline lookup yields CDR1 LNHNV and CDR2 YYDKDF (reference sequence). Trimming pared 8 bases from V and 0 bases from J, leaving 11 bases between. The CDR3 here is CATGLRRSGNTIYF. The DNA for the CDR3 is TGTGCCACCGGACTCCGCCGCTCTGGAAACACCATATATTTT.